The TCR beta chain under discussion was sequenced for a study of control samples from healthy donors and cancer patients. Clones were read by immunoSEQ multiplex PCR, and TCRdb kept only the in-frame ones, dropping some. Of 150,000 or so clones listed, about 95% are singletons. J gave up 2 bases and V 9 bases, and 7 bases lay outside the gene matches. CDR1 and CDR2 from the germline V gene are KGHDR and SFDVKD. The CDR3 sequence is 14 residues long. The sequenced sample consisted of PBMCs. The TCR originated in a man in his fifties or sixties with colorectal cancer. The chain couples TRBV24-1 to TRBJ2-3, with 7 bases lining up with TRBD1. CDR3 sequence (DNA): TGTGCCACCGGGGTGACAGGGACCACAGATACGCAGTATTTT. Translated, it gives CATGVTGTTDTQYF.